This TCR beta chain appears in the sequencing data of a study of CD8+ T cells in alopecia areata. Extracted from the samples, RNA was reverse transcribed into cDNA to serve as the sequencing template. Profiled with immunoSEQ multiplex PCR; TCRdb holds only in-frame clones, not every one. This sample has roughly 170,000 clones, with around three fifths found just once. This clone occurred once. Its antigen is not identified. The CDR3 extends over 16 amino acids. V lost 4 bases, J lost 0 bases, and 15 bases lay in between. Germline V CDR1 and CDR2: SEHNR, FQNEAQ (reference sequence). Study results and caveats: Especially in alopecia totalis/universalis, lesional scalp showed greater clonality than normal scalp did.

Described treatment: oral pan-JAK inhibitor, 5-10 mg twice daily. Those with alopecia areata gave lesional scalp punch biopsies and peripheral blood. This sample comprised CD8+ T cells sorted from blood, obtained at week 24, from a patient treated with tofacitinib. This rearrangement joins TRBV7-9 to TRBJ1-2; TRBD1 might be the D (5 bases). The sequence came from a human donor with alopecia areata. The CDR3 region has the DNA TGTGCCAGCAGCTCGAAACCCACAGGACCTAACTATGGCTACACCTTC. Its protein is CASSSKPTGPNYGYTF.